The 15 T cell receptor beta chains below come from one sample, sequenced in a study of CD8 T cells in ankylosing spondylitis. Study-wide points: Ankylosing spondylitis blood seemed to carry a telltale TCR beta motif made of fewer than ten highly homologous variants.

MiXCR, run by TCRdb on the 5' RACE reads, gives a single entry per CDR3 protein. Of roughly 370,000 distinct CDR3 sequences listed, 20% to 25% were seen once; the top ten hold roughly 16%. Their antigens are not known. The sample taken for sequencing was blood, either unsorted or a sorted T cell fraction (not recorded which). The receptors stem from a male donor with ankylosing spondylitis.

This clonotype showed up just a few times. V is TRBV3-1 and J is TRBJ2-1, with a tentative D call TRBD2 (5 bases). The CDR3 loop spans 15 amino acids. Trimming stripped 0 bases from V and 10 bases from J, with 16 bases between. Germline CDR1 and CDR2: LGHDT and YNNKEL (reference sequence). The CDR3 is CASSQEASSIREQFF. CDR3 sequence (DNA): TGTGCCAGCAGCCAAGAAGCTAGCTCGATACGGGAGCAGTTCTTC.

This rearrangement joins TRBV28 to TRBJ2-5; the D call may be TRBD1 or TRBD2 (5 bases each). The ends were cut back, 6 bases at V and 4 bases at J, with 18 bases in the middle. CDR1 and CDR2 (germline): MDHEN, SYDVKM. This CDR3 contains 15 residues. DNA of the CDR3: TGTGCCAGCAGGGAACGGACACTAGAGGGAGAGACCCAGTACTTC. Its protein product is CASRERTLEGETQYF.

The J gene is TRBJ2-1, the V gene TRBV19; 8 bases align to TRBD2. The V segment lost 5 bases and the J segment 4 bases; nucleotides outside the gene matches: 7. There are 15 residues in the CDR3. Germline-derived CDR1 and CDR2 are LNHDA and SQIVND (reference sequence). The CDR3 coding sequence is TGTGCCAGTAGTTCCCGTGGCGGGAGGTACAATGAGCAGTTCTTC. Amino acid sequence: CASSSRGGRYNEQFF.

This clonotype was picked up a small number of times. The genes are TRBV20-1 and TRBJ2-5; TRBD2 matches at 8 bases. The germline V gene has CDR1 DFQATT and CDR2 SNEGSKA (reference sequence). The V gene end was trimmed by 3 bases and the J gene end by 1 base; junction bases not matched to a gene: 1. This CDR3 is built from 13 residues. For the CDR3, the DNA is TGCAGTGCTAGCGGGAGGGTCCAAGAGACCCAGTACTTC. Its translation is CSASGRVQETQYF.

This clonotype was recorded many times. The chain links TRBV5-1 to TRBJ1-1; 9 bases map to TRBD1. CDR1 is SGHRS, CDR2 YFSETQ, per germline. V shed 3 bases and J 0 bases; nucleotides not matched to a gene: 6. CDR3 length: 16 residues. DNA of the CDR3: TGCGCCAGCAGCTCGCCGGGACAGGGATTGAACACTGAAGCTTTCTTT. Protein: CASSSPGQGLNTEAFF.

This clonotype was seen at least ten times. The junction departs from germline at one end; a sequencing error may be responsible. This chain uses TRBV6-2 or TRBV6-3 with TRBJ1-1; D gene uncertain. This CDR3 comprises 11 residues. Germline CDR1 is MNHEY and CDR2 is SVGEGT. The chain's CDR3 is CASSLGTEAFF. CDR3 bases: TGCGCCAGCAGCTTGGGGACTGAAGCTTTCTTT.

This clonotype occurred many times. The chain uses TRBV5-1 and TRBJ2-1; 9 nucleotides line up with TRBD2. Trimming at V came to 4 bases and at J to 9 bases, leaving 11 bases not matched to a gene. Germline CDR1 SGHRS, CDR2 YFSETQ. The CDR3 sequence is 15 residues long. This CDR3 reads CASSPLSGRSGEQFF. DNA for the CDR3: TGCGCCAGCAGCCCACTGAGCGGGAGGTCGGGTGAGCAGTTCTTC.

This chain's CDR3 is CASSASRLNEKLFF. In DNA, the CDR3 is TGTGCCAGCAGTGCGTCGCGGCTTAATGAAAAACTGTTTTTT. The chain links TRBV28 to TRBJ1-4; D not resolved. V shed 5 bases and J shed 4 bases, with 11 bases lying between them. CDR1 MDHEN and CDR2 SYDVKM come from the germline V gene. The CDR3 has 14 amino acids.

Worth noting for this clonotype: The conserved phenylalanine or tryptophan is not found at the CDR3 terminus, so this likely reflects a read error. The V and J genes are TRBV24-1 and TRBJ1-1; D ambiguous. Germline V gives CDR1 KGHDR, CDR2 SFDVKD. V lost 3 bases and J lost 1, with 8 bases in between. The CDR3 covers 14 residues. CDR3 bases: TGTGCCACCAGTGATACGATCCAGAACACTGAAGCTTTCCTT. As protein: CATSDTIQNTEAFL.

This clonotype was counted a few times. This chain connects TRBV28 to TRBJ2-7; 7 bases align to TRBD2. Germline CDR1 and CDR2: MDHEN and SYDVKM. The V segment lost 3 bases and the J segment 0 bases; nucleotides outside the gene matches: 5. This CDR3 has 15 amino acids. The CDR3 spells CASSLAGRVSYEQYF. The CDR3 DNA sequence: TGTGCCAGCAGTTTGGCAGGGAGGGTCTCCTACGAGCAGTACTTC.

The chain links TRBV2 to TRBJ2-1; D is possibly TRBD1 (5 bases). The CDR3 consists of 15 residues. Germline CDR1 is SNHLY and CDR2 is FYNNEI. Trimming cost V 6 bases and J 0 bases, with 12 bases left between them. CDR3 region: CASRRTRSSYNEQFF. The CDR3 DNA sequence: TGTGCCAGCAGAAGGACAAGGAGCTCCTACAATGAGCAGTTCTTC.

This chain connects TRBV5-5 to TRBJ2-7; D not resolved. The germline V gene has CDR1 SGHKS and CDR2 YYEKEE (reference sequence). This CDR3 has 13 amino acids. Trimming left V 4 bases short and J 3 bases short, with 11 bases between. The CDR3 protein is CASSPRPNYEQYF. For the CDR3, the DNA is TGTGCCAGCAGCCCACGACCCAACTACGAGCAGTACTTC.

This clonotype was found many times. V is TRBV7-9 and J is TRBJ2-4; 12 positions match TRBD2. CDR1 is SEHNR, CDR2 FQNEAQ, per germline (reference sequence). Germline trimming cut 5 bases from V and 0 bases from J; bases unmatched to any gene: 5. The CDR3 length is 17 residues. CDR3 amino acids: CASSRTSGKLAKNIQYF. CDR3 bases: TGTGCCAGCAGCAGGACTAGCGGGAAACTAGCCAAAAACATTCAGTACTTC. The full variable domain, rest sourced from reference TRBV7-9 and TRBJ2-4, is DTGVSQNPRHKITKRGQNVTFRCDPISEHNRLYWYRQTLGQGPEFLTYFQNEAQLEKSRLLSDRFSAERPKGSFSTLEIQRTEQGDSAMYLCASSRTSGKLAKNIQYFGAGTRLSVL.

There are many counts of this clonotype. The chain combines TRBV29-1 with TRBJ2-5; D unclear. V lost 3 bases, J lost 2 bases, and 4 bases lay in between. Germline CDR1 and CDR2: SQVTM and ANQGSEA. The CDR3 loop spans 11 amino acids. The CDR3 reads CSVDTQETQYF. The CDR3 DNA is TGCAGCGTTGACACACAAGAGACCCAGTACTTC.

This clonotype was seen more than once but under ten times. The CDR3 sequence: CSARQGGDNEQFF. The CDR3 DNA reads as TGCAGCGCTAGACAGGGGGGGGACAATGAGCAGTTCTTC. The V and J genes are TRBV29-1 and TRBJ2-1, with 9 bases identical to TRBD1. With V trimmed by 7 bases and J by 5 bases, 6 bases remained unmatched. The CDR3 covers 13 residues. Germline-derived CDR1 and CDR2 are SQVTM and ANQGSEA.